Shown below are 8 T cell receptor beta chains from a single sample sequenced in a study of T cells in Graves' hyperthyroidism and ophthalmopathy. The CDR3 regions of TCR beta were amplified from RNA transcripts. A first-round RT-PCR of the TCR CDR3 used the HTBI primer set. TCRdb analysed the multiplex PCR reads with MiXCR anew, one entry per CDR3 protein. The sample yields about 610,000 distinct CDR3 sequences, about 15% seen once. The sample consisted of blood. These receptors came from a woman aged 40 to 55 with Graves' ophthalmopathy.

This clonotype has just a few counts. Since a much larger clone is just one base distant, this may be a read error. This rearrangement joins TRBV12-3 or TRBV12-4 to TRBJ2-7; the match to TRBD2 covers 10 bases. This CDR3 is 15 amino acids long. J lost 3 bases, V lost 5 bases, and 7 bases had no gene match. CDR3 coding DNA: TGTGCCAGCAGTGGGCTAGCGGGAGTCCTCTACGAGCAGTACTTC. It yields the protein CASSGLAGVLYEQYF.

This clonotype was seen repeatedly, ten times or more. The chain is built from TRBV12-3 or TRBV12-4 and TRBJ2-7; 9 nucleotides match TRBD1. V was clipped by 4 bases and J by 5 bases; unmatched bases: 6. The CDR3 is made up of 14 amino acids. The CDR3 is CASSWTGAGHEQYF. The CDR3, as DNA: TGTGCCAGCAGTTGGACAGGGGCCGGCCACGAGCAGTACTTC.

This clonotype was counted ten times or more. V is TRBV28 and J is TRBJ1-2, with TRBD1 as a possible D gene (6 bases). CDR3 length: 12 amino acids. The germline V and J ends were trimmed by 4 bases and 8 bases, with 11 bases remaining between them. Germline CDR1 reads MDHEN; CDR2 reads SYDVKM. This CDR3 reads CASSSLGQGYTF. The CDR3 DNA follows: TGTGCCAGCAGTTCCCTAGGACAGGGCTACACCTTC.

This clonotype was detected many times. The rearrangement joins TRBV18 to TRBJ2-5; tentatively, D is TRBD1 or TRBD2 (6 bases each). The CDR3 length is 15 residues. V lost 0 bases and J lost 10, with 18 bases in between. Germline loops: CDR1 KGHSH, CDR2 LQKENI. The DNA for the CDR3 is TGTGCCAGCTCACCACCGGGTCGAACGGGGGCCGGCCAGTACTTC. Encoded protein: CASSPPGRTGAGQYF.

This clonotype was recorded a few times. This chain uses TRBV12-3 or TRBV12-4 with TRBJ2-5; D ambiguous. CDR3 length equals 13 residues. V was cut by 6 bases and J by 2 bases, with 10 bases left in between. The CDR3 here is CASRRLDQETQYF. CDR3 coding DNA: TGTGCCAGCAGGCGTCTAGATCAAGAGACCCAGTACTTC.

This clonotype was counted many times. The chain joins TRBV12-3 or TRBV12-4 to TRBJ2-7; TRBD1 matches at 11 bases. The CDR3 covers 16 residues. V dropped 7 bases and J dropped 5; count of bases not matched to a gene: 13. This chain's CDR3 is CASTDFRGQGANEQYF. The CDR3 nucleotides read TGTGCCAGCACCGATTTTCGCGGACAGGGGGCAAACGAGCAGTACTTC.

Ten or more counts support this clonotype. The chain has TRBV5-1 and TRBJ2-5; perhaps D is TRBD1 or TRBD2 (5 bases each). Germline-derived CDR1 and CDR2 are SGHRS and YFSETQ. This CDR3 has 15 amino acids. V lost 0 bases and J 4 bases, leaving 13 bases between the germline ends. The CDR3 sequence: CASSLEAGTGETQYF. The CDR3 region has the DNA TGCGCCAGCAGCTTGGAGGCAGGGACCGGAGAGACCCAGTACTTC.

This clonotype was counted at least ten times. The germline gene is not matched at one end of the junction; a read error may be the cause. The CDR3 DNA reads TGCAGCGTTGGGACAGCCTACGGGCAGTACTTC. It specifies CSVGTAYGQYF. The chain links TRBV29-1 to TRBJ2-7; possibly TRBD1 for D (6 bases). There are 11 residues in the CDR3. Germline-derived CDR1 and CDR2 are SQVTM and ANQGSEA.